Included here is one TCR beta chain sequence, with context. The target antigen is unknown. This entry belongs to a study of graft-versus-host responses after intestinal transplantation. Study-wide background: Transplant recipients had multivisceral, liver-intestinal, or isolated intestinal grafts. Recipients uniformly received anti-thymocyte globulin induction, followed by tacrolimus and steroids for roughly three years. General study points: Among circulating GvH clones, peak levels were associated with early post-transplant declines in HvG clones. When patients had graft-donor T cell macrochimerism, their allografts held high graft-versus-host to host-versus-graft clonal ratios.

In germline, CDR1 is SGHRS, CDR2 YFSETQ. This CDR3 contains 15 residues. V shed 4 bases and J 2 bases; nucleotides not matched to a gene: 4. Measured with immunoSEQ multiplex PCR; TCRdb has only the in-frame clones, and not every one. The data hold approximately 130,000 clones, with around 90% observed a single time. The chain uses TRBV5-1 and TRBJ2-5, with TRBD2 matching 11 bases. The sequence derives from a human donor who received an intestinal transplant. The source was unstimulated CD4+ T cells sorted from spleen or lymph node cells, collected before intestinal transplant. This chain's CDR3 is CASSDPSGGQETQYF. CDR3 bases: TGCGCCAGCAGCGATCCTAGCGGGGGGCAAGAGACCCAGTACTTC.